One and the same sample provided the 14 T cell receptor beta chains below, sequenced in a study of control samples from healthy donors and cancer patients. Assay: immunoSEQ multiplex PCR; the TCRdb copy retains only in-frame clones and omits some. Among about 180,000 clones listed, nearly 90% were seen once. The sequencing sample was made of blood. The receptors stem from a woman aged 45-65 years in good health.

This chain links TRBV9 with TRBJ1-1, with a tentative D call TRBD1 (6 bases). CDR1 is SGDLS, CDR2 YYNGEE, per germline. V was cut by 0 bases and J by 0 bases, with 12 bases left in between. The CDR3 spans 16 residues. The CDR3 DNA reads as TGTGCCAGCAGCGTAGGTGGTCAGGGGATGAACACTGAAGCTTTCTTT. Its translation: CASSVGGQGMNTEAFF.

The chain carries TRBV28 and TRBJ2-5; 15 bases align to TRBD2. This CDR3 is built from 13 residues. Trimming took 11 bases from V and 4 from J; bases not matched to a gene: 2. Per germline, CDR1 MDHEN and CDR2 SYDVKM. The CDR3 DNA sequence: TGTGCCGAGGGACTAGCGGGAGGAGAGACCCAGTACTTC. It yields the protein CAEGLAGGETQYF.

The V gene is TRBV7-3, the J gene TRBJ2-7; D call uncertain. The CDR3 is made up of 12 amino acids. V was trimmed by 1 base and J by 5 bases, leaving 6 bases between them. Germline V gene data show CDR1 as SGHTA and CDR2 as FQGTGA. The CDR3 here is CASSLNNDEQYF. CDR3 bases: TGTGCCAGCAGCTTAAACAACGACGAGCAGTACTTC.

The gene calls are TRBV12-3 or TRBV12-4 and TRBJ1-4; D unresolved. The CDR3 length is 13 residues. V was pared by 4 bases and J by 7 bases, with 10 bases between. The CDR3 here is CASSSVVSEKLFF. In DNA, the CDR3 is TGTGCCAGCAGTTCGGTGGTTAGTGAAAAACTGTTTTTT.

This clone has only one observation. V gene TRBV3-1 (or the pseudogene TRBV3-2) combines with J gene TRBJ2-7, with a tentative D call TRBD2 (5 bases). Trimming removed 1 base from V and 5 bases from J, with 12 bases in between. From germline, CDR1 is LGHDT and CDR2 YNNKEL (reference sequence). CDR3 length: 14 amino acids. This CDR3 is CASSQGTGLNEQYF. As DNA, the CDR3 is TGTGCCAGCAGCCAAGGGACTGGCTTGAACGAGCAGTACTTC.

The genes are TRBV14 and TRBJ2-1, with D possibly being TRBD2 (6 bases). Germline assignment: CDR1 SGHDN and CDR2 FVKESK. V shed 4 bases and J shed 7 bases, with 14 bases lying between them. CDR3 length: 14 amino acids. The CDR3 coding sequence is TGTGCCAGCAGCCGACTAGGGACCTCGAATGAGCAGTTCTTC. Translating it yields CASSRLGTSNEQFF.

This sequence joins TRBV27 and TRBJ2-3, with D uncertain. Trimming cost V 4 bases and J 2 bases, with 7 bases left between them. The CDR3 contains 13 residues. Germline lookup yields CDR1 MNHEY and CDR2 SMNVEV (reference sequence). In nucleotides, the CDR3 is TGTGCCAGCAGTTGGGCCAACACAGATACGCAGTATTTT. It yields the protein CASSWANTDTQYF.

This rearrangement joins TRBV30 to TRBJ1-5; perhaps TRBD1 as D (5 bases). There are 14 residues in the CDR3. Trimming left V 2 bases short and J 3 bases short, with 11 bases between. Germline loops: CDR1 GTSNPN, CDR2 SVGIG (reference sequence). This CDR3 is CAWSIRDLNQPQHF. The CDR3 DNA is TGTGCCTGGAGTATCCGGGACCTCAATCAGCCCCAGCATTTT.

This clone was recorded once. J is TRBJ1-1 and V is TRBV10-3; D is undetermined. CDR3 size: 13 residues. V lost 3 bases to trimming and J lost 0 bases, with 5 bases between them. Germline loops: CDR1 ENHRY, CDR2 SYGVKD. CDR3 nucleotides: TGTGCCATCAGTGATAGAATGAACACTGAAGCTTTCTTT. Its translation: CAISDRMNTEAFF.

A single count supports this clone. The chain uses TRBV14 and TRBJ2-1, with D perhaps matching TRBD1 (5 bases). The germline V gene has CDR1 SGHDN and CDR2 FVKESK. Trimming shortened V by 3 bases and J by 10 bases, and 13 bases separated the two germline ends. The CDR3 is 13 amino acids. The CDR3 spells CASSQGLVDEQFF. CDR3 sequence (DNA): TGTGCCAGCAGCCAGGGGCTCGTGGACGAGCAGTTCTTC.

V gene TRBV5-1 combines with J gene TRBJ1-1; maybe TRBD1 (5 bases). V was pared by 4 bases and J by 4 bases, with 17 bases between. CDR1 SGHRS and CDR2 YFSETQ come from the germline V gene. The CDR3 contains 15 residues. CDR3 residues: CASSPPGGFPTEAFF. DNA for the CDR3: TGCGCCAGCAGCCCCCCGGGGGGGTTTCCCACTGAAGCTTTCTTT.

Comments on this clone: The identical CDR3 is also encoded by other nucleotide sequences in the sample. The CDR3 region has the DNA TGTGCCAGTAGTAGGCGGATGAACACTGAAGCTTTCTTT. It translates to CASSRRMNTEAFF. The V call is TRBV19, the J call TRBJ1-1; D unresolved. Trimming removed 4 bases at V and 0 bases at J, with 6 bases between. This CDR3 contains 13 residues. CDR1 LNHDA and CDR2 SQIVND come from the germline V gene (reference sequence).

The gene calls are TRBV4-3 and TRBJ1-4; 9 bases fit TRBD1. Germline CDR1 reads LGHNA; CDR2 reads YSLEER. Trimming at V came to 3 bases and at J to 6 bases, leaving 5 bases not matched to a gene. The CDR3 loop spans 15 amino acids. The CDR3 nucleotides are TGCGCCAGCAGCCAGTTTGGGGACAGGGATGAAAAACTGTTTTTT. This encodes CASSQFGDRDEKLFF.

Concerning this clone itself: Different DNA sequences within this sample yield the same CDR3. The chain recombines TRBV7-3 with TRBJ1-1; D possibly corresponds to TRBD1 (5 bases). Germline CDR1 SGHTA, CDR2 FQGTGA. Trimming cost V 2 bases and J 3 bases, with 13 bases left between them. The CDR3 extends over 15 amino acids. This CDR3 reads CASSLGGVGDTEAFF. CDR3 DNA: TGTGCCAGCAGCTTAGGAGGGGTGGGGGACACTGAAGCTTTCTTT.